This T cell receptor (beta chain) comes out of a study of shared clonotypes between healthy human individuals. This clone was seen a handful of times. This sample includes further DNA sequences coding for the same CDR3. Germline V gene data show CDR1 as GTSNPN and CDR2 as SVGIG (reference sequence). The CDR3 totals 12 residues. V was trimmed by 2 bases and J by 10 bases, leaving 9 bases between them. The repertoire was sequenced with immunoSEQ multiplex PCR; TCRdb's copy has only in-frame clones and lacks some. The sample has roughly 2.5 million clones; roughly 92% are singletons. The sequence came from a man between 18 and 29 years old in good health. The chain has TRBV30 and TRBJ1-6; D is uncertain. The sample comprised naive CD4+ T cells sorted from blood. Subset described: CD45RA+ positively selected. The chain's CDR3 is CAWSLTGSPLHF. For the CDR3, the DNA is TGTGCCTGGAGTCTAACCGGCTCACCCCTCCACTTT.